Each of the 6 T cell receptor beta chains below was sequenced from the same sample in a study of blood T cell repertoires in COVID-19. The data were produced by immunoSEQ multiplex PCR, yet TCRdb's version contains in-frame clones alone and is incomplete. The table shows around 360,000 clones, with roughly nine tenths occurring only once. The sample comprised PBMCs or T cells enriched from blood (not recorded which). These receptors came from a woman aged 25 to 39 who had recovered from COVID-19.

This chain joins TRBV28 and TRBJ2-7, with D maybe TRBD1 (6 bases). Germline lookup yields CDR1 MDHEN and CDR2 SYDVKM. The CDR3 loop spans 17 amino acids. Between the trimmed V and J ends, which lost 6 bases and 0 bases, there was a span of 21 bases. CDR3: CASSQHGVGQTSYEQYF. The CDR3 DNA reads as TGTGCCAGCAGCCAGCATGGGGTAGGACAGACCTCCTACGAGCAGTACTTC.

CDR3 DNA sequence: TGTGCCAGCGTCCGGGCCCCCAGGGGCGAGCAGTTCTTC. It specifies CASVRAPRGEQFF. The chain uses TRBV6-5 and TRBJ2-1, with D perhaps TRBD1 (6 bases). The ends were cut back, 8 bases at V and 10 bases at J, with 18 bases in the middle. This CDR3 comprises 13 residues. CDR1 is MNHEY, CDR2 SVGAGI, per germline.

The DNA of the CDR3 is TGTGCCAGCAGCTGGAAGGAGGGACCGACATATAATTCACCCCTCCACTTT. Translated: CASSWKEGPTYNSPLHF. The chain carries TRBV9 and TRBJ1-6, with D possibly being TRBD1 (5 bases). V was cut by 4 bases and J by 4 bases, with 18 bases left in between. The V gene's germline CDR1 is SGDLS and CDR2 YYNGEE. This CDR3 region has 17 residues.

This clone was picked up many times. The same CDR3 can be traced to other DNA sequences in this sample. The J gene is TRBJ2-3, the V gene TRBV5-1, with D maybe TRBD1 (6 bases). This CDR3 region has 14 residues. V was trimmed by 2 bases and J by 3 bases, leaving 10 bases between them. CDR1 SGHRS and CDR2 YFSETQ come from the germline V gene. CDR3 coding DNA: TGCGCCAGCAGCTTATACAGGGAGACAGATACGCAGTATTTT. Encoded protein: CASSLYRETDTQYF.

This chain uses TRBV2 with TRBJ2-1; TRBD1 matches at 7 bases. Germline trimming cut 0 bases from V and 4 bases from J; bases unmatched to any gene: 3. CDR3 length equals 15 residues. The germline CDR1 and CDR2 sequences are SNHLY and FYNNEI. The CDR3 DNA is TGTGCCAGCAGTGAAGCGCTGGGACAGTACAATGAGCAGTTCTTC. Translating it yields CASSEALGQYNEQFF.

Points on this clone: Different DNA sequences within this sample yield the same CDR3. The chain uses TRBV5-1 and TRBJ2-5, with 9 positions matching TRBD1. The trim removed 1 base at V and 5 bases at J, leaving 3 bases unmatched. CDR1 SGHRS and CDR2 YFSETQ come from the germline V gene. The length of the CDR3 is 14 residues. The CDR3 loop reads CASSLTGGAETQYF. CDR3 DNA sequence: TGCGCCAGCAGCTTGACAGGGGGCGCGGAGACCCAGTACTTC. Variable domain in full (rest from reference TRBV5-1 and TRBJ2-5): KAGVTQTPRYLIKTRGQQVTLSCSPISGHRSVSWYQQTPGQGLQFLFEYFSETQRNKGNFPGRFSGRQFSNSRSEMNVSTLELGDSALYLCASSLTGGAETQYFGPGTRLLVL.